Detailed here is one TCR beta chain. Template for every sorted-subset replicate PCR totaled around 200 ng DNA, 25,000 to 30,000 T cell genomes. Sequenced by immunoSEQ multiplex PCR; TCRdb stores in-frame clones only, minus some. This sample yields about 610,000 clones, of which 97% are seen a single time; approximately 0.057% belongs to the top ten. This sample is drawn from a study of shared clonotypes between healthy human individuals. This clonotype was sampled from a young woman in good health. The sequenced sample consisted of naive CD4+ T cells sorted from blood. The subset here: CD45RA+ positively selected.

CDR3 in amino acids: CASSRGDSYNEQFF. The DNA of the CDR3 is TGCGCCAGCAGCCGTGGGGATAGCTACAATGAGCAGTTCTTC. The V call is TRBV4-1, the J call TRBJ2-1; D is unresolved. V dropped 4 bases and J dropped 3 bases, with 10 bases sitting between them. The CDR3 runs 14 residues. CDR1 and CDR2 from the germline V gene are MGHRA and YSYEKL.